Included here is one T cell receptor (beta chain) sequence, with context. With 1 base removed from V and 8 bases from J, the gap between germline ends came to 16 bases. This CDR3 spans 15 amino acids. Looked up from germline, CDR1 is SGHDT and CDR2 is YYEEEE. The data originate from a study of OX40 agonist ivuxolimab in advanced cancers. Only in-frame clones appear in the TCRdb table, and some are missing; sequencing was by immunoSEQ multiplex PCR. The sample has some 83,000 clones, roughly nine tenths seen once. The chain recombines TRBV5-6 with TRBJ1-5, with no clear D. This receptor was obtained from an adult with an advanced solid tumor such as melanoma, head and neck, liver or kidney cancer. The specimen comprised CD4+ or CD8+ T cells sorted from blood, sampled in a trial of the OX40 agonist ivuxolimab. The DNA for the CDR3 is TGTGCCAGCAGCTTGCTGGGCAGCTCAAGGGAGCCCCAGCATTTT. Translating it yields CASSLLGSSREPQHF.